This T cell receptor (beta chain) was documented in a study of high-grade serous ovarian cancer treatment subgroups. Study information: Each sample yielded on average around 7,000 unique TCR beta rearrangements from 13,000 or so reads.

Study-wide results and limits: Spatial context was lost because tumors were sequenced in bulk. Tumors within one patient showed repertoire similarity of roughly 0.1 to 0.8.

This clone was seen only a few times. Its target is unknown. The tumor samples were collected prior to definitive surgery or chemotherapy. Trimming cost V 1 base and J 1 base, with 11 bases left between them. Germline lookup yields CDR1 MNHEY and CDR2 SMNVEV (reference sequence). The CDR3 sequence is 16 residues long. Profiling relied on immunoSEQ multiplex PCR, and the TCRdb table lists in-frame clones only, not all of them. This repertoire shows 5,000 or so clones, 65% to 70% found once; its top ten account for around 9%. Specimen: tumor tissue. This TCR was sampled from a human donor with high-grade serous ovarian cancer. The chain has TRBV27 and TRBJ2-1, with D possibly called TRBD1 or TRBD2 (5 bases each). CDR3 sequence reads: CASSLLGDPSYNEQFF. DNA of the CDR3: TGTGCCAGCAGTTTATTAGGGGACCCATCCTACAATGAGCAGTTCTTC.